Below are 32 T cell receptor beta chains sequenced from a single sample in a study of cytomegalovirus exposure and HLA in healthy donors. The PCR used 60 Vbeta and 13 Jbeta primers. Libraries were prepared by immunoSEQ multiplex PCR; TCRdb keeps only in-frame clonotypes and omits some of them. Among roughly 120,000 clones listed, around 77% were seen once. Sequenced sample: PBMCs. These receptor sequences come from a middle-aged woman in good health and CMV-seropositive.

This rearrangement joins TRBV28 to TRBJ2-7; D perhaps matches TRBD1 (6 bases). The V gene lost 5 bases and the J gene lost 6 bases, with 11 bases spanning the gap. The germline V gene encodes CDR1 MDHEN and CDR2 SYDVKM. The CDR3 is 12 residues long. The CDR3 coding sequence is TGTGCCAGCAGTACACAGGGAGCCGAGCAGTACTTC. Its translation is CASSTQGAEQYF.

This rearrangement joins TRBV6-1 to TRBJ2-5, with 9 bases identical to TRBD2. Germline V lookup: CDR1 MNHNS, CDR2 SASEGT. V shed 1 base and J 4 bases; nucleotides not matched to a gene: 4. The CDR3 runs 15 residues. CDR3 in amino acids: CASSEGAGGPETQYF. The CDR3 coding sequence is TGTGCCAGCAGTGAAGGGGCGGGAGGGCCAGAGACCCAGTACTTC.

The chain links TRBV4-1 to TRBJ1-1, with D perhaps matching TRBD1 (6 bases). The CDR3 has 18 residues. The germline V and J ends were trimmed by 0 bases and 5 bases, with 22 bases remaining between them. CDR1 MGHRA and CDR2 YSYEKL come from the germline V gene. The CDR3 here is CASSQDPRDTSRGTEAFF. CDR3 DNA: TGCGCCAGCAGCCAAGACCCCCGGGACACATCCCGAGGTACTGAAGCTTTCTTT.

The J gene is TRBJ2-1, the V gene TRBV9; tentative D call: TRBD2 (5 bases). Trimming pared 2 bases from V and 8 bases from J, leaving 17 bases between. The length of the CDR3 is 15 residues. The V gene's germline CDR1 is SGDLS and CDR2 YYNGEE. The CDR3 loop reads CASSVAVLGRDEQFF. The CDR3 nucleotides read TGTGCCAGCAGCGTGGCCGTACTAGGGCGGGATGAGCAGTTCTTC.

V is TRBV7-9 and J is TRBJ1-2; D remains unclear. This CDR3 comprises 14 residues. Per germline, CDR1 SEHNR and CDR2 FQNEAQ (reference sequence). V lost 1 base and J lost 5, with 11 bases in between. CDR3 nucleotides: TGTGCCAGCAGCTTAGGAGGCATGCAATATGGCTACACCTTC. As protein: CASSLGGMQYGYTF.

The rearrangement links TRBV6-5 to TRBJ2-3; D not certain. Germline CDR1 and CDR2: MNHEY and SVGAGI. The CDR3 has 13 amino acids. V was clipped by 5 bases and J by 10 bases, with 16 bases between them. The CDR3 DNA follows: TGTGCCAGCAGTCCTCGAGGAAGTGATGCGCAGTATTTT. Translated, it gives CASSPRGSDAQYF.

V is TRBV6-6 and J is TRBJ2-7; 7 nucleotides match TRBD1. CDR3 size: 14 residues. The germline V gene encodes CDR1 MNHNY and CDR2 SVGAGI (reference sequence). The J segment lost 4 bases and the V segment lost 5 bases, leaving 8 bases of the junction unmatched. The CDR3 loop is CASSRLVDRYEQYF. The CDR3 DNA reads TGTGCCAGCAGTCGCCTCGTGGACAGGTACGAGCAGTACTTC.

V and J are TRBV11-2 and TRBJ1-5; no firm D call. Germline assignment: CDR1 SGHAT and CDR2 FQNNGV. There are 13 residues in the CDR3. The V end was cut by 1 base, the J end by 5 bases, with 6 bases between. The CDR3 DNA reads TGTGCCAGCAGCTTAGTACGGGATCAGCCCCAGCATTTT. Its protein product is CASSLVRDQPQHF.

This clone appeared a few times. The chain couples TRBV28 to TRBJ2-3, with TRBD1 as a possible D gene (5 bases). The CDR3 totals 20 residues. V dropped 3 bases and J dropped 3 bases, with 28 bases sitting between them. In germline, CDR1 is MDHEN, CDR2 SYDVKM. CDR3 nucleotide sequence: TGTGCCAGCAGTTTCCCCATACGTTCAGGGTTTTTTGGATGGACAGATACGCAGTATTTT. Its translation: CASSFPIRSGFFGWTDTQYF.

This chain connects TRBV6-6 to TRBJ2-7; weak D call: TRBD1 (6 bases). The CDR3 has 13 amino acids. Germline CDR1 MNHNY, CDR2 SVGAGI (reference sequence). The germline V and J ends were trimmed by 5 bases and 5 bases, with 13 bases remaining between them. CDR3 amino acids: CASSLEQGNEQYF. Written as DNA, the CDR3 is TGTGCCAGCAGTCTTGAACAGGGAAACGAGCAGTACTTC.

The chain recombines TRBV6-6 with TRBJ2-5; 10 nucleotides align to TRBD2. V was pared by 0 bases and J by 11 bases, with 9 bases of the junction left unmatched. The CDR3 covers 15 residues. Germline loops: CDR1 MNHNY, CDR2 SVGAGI (reference sequence). CDR3 residues: CASSYSGLAPGEQYF. The CDR3 bases are TGTGCCAGCAGTTACTCGGGACTAGCGCCGGGGGAGCAGTACTTC.

This clone was recorded once. This chain uses TRBV6-6 with TRBJ1-5, with D maybe TRBD1 (5 bases). CDR3 size: 13 residues. Germline lookup yields CDR1 MNHNY and CDR2 SVGAGI (reference sequence). V was shortened by 8 bases and J by 1 base, with 9 bases between the two germline ends. The CDR3 DNA sequence: TGTGCCAGCGGATCAGGGAGCAATCAGCCCCAGCATTTT. This codes for CASGSGSNQPQHF.

The V gene is TRBV28, the J gene TRBJ1-5; D not certain. V lost 3 bases, J lost 0 bases, and 15 bases lay in between. Germline assignment: CDR1 MDHEN and CDR2 SYDVKM. The CDR3 is 17 amino acids. The CDR3 protein is CASSFPNSVLSNQPQHF. In DNA form, the CDR3 reads TGTGCCAGCAGTTTTCCCAATTCGGTACTTAGCAATCAGCCCCAGCATTTT.

This chain uses TRBV7-3 with TRBJ2-1; 10 nucleotides match TRBD2. V shed 1 base, J shed 2 bases, and the junction held 8 bases outside the gene matches. The length of the CDR3 is 18 residues. Per germline, CDR1 SGHTA and CDR2 FQGTGA. In DNA, the CDR3 is TGTGCCAGCAGCTTAATGGGGCTAGCGGGAGAAACCTACAATGAGCAGTTCTTC. Its translation: CASSLMGLAGETYNEQFF.

This clone was counted between two and nine times. This rearrangement joins TRBV5-1 to TRBJ2-7; D is possibly TRBD2 (6 bases). The CDR3 is 15 residues long. From germline, CDR1 is SGHRS and CDR2 YFSETQ. The V end was cut by 0 bases, the J end by 2 bases, with 12 bases between. For the CDR3, the DNA is TGCGCCAGCAGCTTGGGGGCGGGGAGAACCTACGAGCAGTACTTC. Translation gives CASSLGAGRTYEQYF.

This clone was counted only a few times. V usage is TRBV6-5 and J usage is TRBJ2-7; maybe TRBD1 (6 bases). Germline values: CDR1 MNHEY, CDR2 SVGAGI. The V end was cut by 4 bases, the J end by 12 bases, with 13 bases between. The length of the CDR3 is 11 residues. The CDR3 DNA follows: TGTGCCAGCAGTTCCACAGGGTTTACGTACTTC. Its protein product is CASSSTGFTYF.

CDR3: CASSSITGGEGYTF. CDR3 nucleotides: TGTGCCAGCAGTTCCATCACAGGGGGCGAGGGCTACACCTTC. V usage is TRBV6-6 and J usage is TRBJ1-2, with 9 bases aligning to TRBD1. The length of the CDR3 is 14 residues. With 4 bases clipped from V and 8 bases from J, the junction kept 8 bases outside the gene matches. Germline-derived CDR1 and CDR2 are MNHNY and SVGAGI (reference sequence).

The rearrangement joins TRBV2 to TRBJ1-2; D is uncertain. The CDR3 runs to 12 residues. Looked up from germline, CDR1 is SNHLY and CDR2 is FYNNEI. Trimming removed 4 bases at V and 12 bases at J, with 15 bases between. The CDR3 region is CASSGFSDLNTF. CDR3 sequence (DNA): TGTGCCAGCAGTGGTTTTAGCGATCTAAACACCTTC.

CDR3 in amino acids: CASSLGWGGWSTDTQYF. CDR3 nucleotides: TGTGCCAGCAGCTTAGGGTGGGGAGGATGGAGCACAGATACGCAGTATTTT. V is TRBV11-2 and J is TRBJ2-3, with D tentatively TRBD2 (6 bases). The CDR3 is 17 amino acids. The V end lost 1 base, the J end lost 0 bases, and 14 bases lay between the germline ends. Germline CDR1 is SGHAT and CDR2 is FQNNGV. The full variable domain, in which reference TRBV11-2 and TRBJ2-3 provide the parts outside the CDR3, is EAGVAQSPRYKIIEKRQSVAFWCNPISGHATLYWYQQILGQGPKLLIQFQNNGVVDDSQLPKDRFSAERLKGVDSTLKIQPAKLEDSAVYLCASSLGWGGWSTDTQYFGPGTRLTVL.

This chain links TRBV7-2 with TRBJ2-1; 10 positions agree with TRBD2. The CDR3 contains 15 residues. Germline CDR1 is SGHTA and CDR2 is FQGNSA. The J segment lost 2 bases and the V segment lost 4 bases, leaving 2 bases of the junction unmatched. The CDR3 nucleotides are TGTGCCAGCAGCTCTAGCGGGAGTACCTACAATGAGCAGTTCTTC. Translating gives CASSSSGSTYNEQFF. Complete variable domain (other parts from reference TRBV7-2 and TRBJ2-1): GAGVSQSPSNKVTEKGKDVELRCDPISGHTALYWYRQSLGQGLEFLIYFQGNSAPDKSGLPSDRFSAERTGGSVSTLTIQRTQQEDSAVYLCASSSSGSTYNEQFFGPGTRLTVL.

The chain is built from TRBV5-4 and TRBJ1-2; no definite D call. V lost 4 bases, J lost 4 bases, and 8 bases lay in between. Germline-derived CDR1 and CDR2 are SGHNT and YYREEE (reference sequence). The CDR3 has 12 amino acids. The CDR3 nucleotides read TGTGCCAGCAGCGGGGAGATCTATGGCTACACCTTC. This sequence encodes CASSGEIYGYTF.

V usage is TRBV6-5 and J usage is TRBJ1-2; the match to TRBD1 covers 7 bases. The germline gives CDR1 MNHEY, CDR2 SVGAGI. V dropped 6 bases and J dropped 6; count of bases not matched to a gene: 7. The CDR3 has 13 residues. The CDR3 region has the DNA TGTGCCAGCAGATCGGACAGGCTTAATGGCTACACCTTC. Translated: CASRSDRLNGYTF.

The chain couples TRBV18 to TRBJ1-4; D is undetermined. The V gene's germline CDR1 is KGHSH and CDR2 LQKENI. The CDR3 sequence is 15 residues long. V was clipped by 0 bases and J by 7 bases, with 12 bases between them. CDR3 bases: TGTGCCAGCTCACCACCGTCCGGGCGGGGTGAAAAACTGTTTTTT. It yields the protein CASSPPSGRGEKLFF.

DNA for the CDR3: TGCGCCAGCAGCTTTCGGACTAGCGTCAATGAGCAGTTCTTC. Protein product: CASSFRTSVNEQFF. The gene calls are TRBV5-1 and TRBJ2-1, with 9 bases fitting TRBD2. The CDR3 totals 14 residues. V gave up 2 bases and J gave up 6 bases; unmatched junction bases: 3. Germline CDR1 reads SGHRS; CDR2 reads YFSETQ.

The chain links TRBV5-1 to TRBJ2-5; D gene ambiguous. CDR3 size: 15 residues. V gave up 4 bases and J gave up 5 bases, with 18 bases separating them. CDR1 and CDR2 (germline): SGHRS, YFSETQ. The CDR3 DNA reads as TGCGCCAGCAGCCCCGGAACTGACATTGGGGAGACCCAGTACTTC. Encoded protein: CASSPGTDIGETQYF.

The chain uses TRBV20-1 and TRBJ2-1; D remains unclear. V lost 3 bases and J 6 bases, leaving 6 bases between the germline ends. Germline V gene data show CDR1 as DFQATT and CDR2 as SNEGSKA (reference sequence). CDR3 length: 11 residues. The CDR3 region has the DNA TGCAGTGCTAGTCACGGCAATGAGCAGTTCTTC. This translates into CSASHGNEQFF.

The chain uses TRBV6-6 and TRBJ2-7; TRBD1 aligns across 10 bases. The CDR3 covers 15 residues. J was trimmed by 7 bases and V by 7 bases; bases with no gene match: 13. Germline lookup yields CDR1 MNHNY and CDR2 SVGAGI (reference sequence). Written as DNA, the CDR3 is TGTGCCAGCACCCTGAACCGGGACAGGGGAAATGAGCAGTACTTC. Its translation is CASTLNRDRGNEQYF.

On this clone: One end of the junction does not line up with germline, which may come from a read error. The rearrangement links TRBV5-4 to TRBJ2-7, with D tentatively TRBD2 (6 bases). Germline V gene lookup returns CDR1 SGHNT and CDR2 YYREEE (reference sequence). The CDR3 length is 14 residues. The CDR3 is CASSLVGSSHEQYF. The CDR3 DNA is TGTGCCAGCAGCTTGGTCGGGAGCTCCCACGAGCAGTACTTC. The variable domain in full, completed from reference TRBV5-4 and TRBJ2-7, reads ETGVTQSPTHLIKTRGQQVTLRCSSQSGHNTVSWYQQALGQGPQFIFQYYREEENGRGNFPPRFSGLQFPNYSSELNVNALELDDSALYLCASSLVGSSHEQYFGPGTRLTVT.

The chain carries TRBV7-9 and TRBJ1-4; the D gene is possibly TRBD1 (5 bases). Germline CDR1 is SEHNR and CDR2 is FQNEAQ (reference sequence). The CDR3 covers 15 residues. The V end lost 5 bases, the J end lost 6 bases, and 16 bases lay between the germline ends. The CDR3 here is CASSRGGVEDEKLFF. The CDR3 DNA is TGTGCCAGCAGCCGGGGGGGGGTCGAGGATGAAAAACTGTTTTTT.

This chain connects TRBV5-1 to TRBJ2-2; the match to TRBD2 covers 11 bases. With 5 bases clipped from V and 7 bases from J, the junction kept 10 bases outside the gene matches. The CDR3 runs 16 residues. CDR1 and CDR2 from the germline V gene are SGHRS and YFSETQ. CDR3 residues: CASRQVAGGPGGELFF. The CDR3 DNA reads as TGCGCCAGCAGACAAGTAGCGGGAGGGCCTGGCGGGGAGCTGTTTTTT.

On this clone itself: Other DNA sequences in the sample encode the same CDR3. The chain combines TRBV7-2 with TRBJ2-1, with 11 bases that match TRBD1. Unmatched junction bases numbered 4, after V lost 5 bases and J lost 4 bases. This CDR3 has 15 amino acids. The germline V gene encodes CDR1 SGHTA and CDR2 FQGNSA. The CDR3 loop reads CASSPGTGGYNEQFF. The CDR3, as DNA: TGTGCCAGCAGCCCAGGGACAGGGGGATACAATGAGCAGTTCTTC. Using reference TRBV7-2 and TRBJ2-1 for the parts outside the CDR3, the full variable domain is GAGVSQSPSNKVTEKGKDVELRCDPISGHTALYWYRQSLGQGLEFLIYFQGNSAPDKSGLPSDRFSAERTGGSVSTLTIQRTQQEDSAVYLCASSPGTGGYNEQFFGPGTRLTVL.

DNA of the CDR3: TGTGCCAGCAGGGGAGGGACTAGCTCCTACGAGCAGTACTTC. Protein sequence: CASRGGTSSYEQYF. This chain uses TRBV2 with TRBJ2-5, with 8 bases aligning to TRBD2. The end of the DNA aligns better with TRBJ2-7, so the J call may be wrong. Germline CDR1 SNHLY, CDR2 FYNNEI. This CDR3 has 14 amino acids.